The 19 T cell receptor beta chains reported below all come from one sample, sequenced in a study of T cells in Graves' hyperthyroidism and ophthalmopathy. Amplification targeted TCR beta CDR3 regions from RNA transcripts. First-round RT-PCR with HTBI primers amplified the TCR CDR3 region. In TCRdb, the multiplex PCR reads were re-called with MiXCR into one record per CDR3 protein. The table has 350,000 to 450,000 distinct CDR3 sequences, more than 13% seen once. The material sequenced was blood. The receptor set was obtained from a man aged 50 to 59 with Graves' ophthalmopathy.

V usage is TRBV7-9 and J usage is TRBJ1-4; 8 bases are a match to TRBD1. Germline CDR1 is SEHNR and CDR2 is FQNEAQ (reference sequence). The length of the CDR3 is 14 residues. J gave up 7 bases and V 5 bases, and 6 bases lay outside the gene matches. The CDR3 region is CASSKGQGGEKLFF. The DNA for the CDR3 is TGTGCCAGCAGCAAAGGACAGGGTGGTGAAAAACTGTTTTTT.

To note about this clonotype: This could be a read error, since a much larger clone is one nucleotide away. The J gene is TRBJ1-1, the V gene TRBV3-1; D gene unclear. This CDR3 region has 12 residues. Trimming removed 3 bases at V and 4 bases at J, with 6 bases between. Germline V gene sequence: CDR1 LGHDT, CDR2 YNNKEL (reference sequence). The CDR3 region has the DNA TGTGCCAGCAGCCAGTGGAGCACTGAAGCTTTCTTT. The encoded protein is CASSQWSTEAFF.

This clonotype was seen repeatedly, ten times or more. Here the CDR3 reads CASSLGAGDEQYF. The CDR3 DNA follows: TGTGCCAGCTCACTAGGAGCGGGAGACGAGCAGTACTTC. V is TRBV18 and J is TRBJ2-7; 8 nucleotides align to TRBD2. Germline CDR1 and CDR2: KGHSH and LQKENI. The CDR3 has 13 residues. Trimming cost V 4 bases and J 5 bases; bases outside gene matches: 4.

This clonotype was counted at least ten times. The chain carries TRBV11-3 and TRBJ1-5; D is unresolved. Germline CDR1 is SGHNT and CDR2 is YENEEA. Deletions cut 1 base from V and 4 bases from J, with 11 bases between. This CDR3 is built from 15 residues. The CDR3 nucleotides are TGTGCCAGCAGCTTAGGACAATCGTATAATCAGCCCCAGCATTTT. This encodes CASSLGQSYNQPQHF.

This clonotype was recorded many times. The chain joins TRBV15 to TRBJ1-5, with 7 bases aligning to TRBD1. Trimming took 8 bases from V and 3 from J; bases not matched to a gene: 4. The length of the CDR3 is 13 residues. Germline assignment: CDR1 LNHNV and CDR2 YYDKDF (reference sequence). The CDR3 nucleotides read TGTGCCACCGGGGACAGACACAATCAGCCCCAGCATTTT. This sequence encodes CATGDRHNQPQHF.

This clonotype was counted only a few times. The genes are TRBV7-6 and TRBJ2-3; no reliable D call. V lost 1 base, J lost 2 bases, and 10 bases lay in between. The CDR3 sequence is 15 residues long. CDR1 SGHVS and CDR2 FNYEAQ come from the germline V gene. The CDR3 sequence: CASSLGSSLTDTQYF. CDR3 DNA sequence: TGTGCCAGCAGCTTAGGGTCAAGCCTCACAGATACGCAGTATTTT.

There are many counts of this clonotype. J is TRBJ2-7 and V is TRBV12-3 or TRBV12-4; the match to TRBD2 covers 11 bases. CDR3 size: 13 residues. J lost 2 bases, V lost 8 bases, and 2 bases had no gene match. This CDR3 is CASGTSGPYEQYF. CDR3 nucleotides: TGTGCCAGCGGGACTAGCGGCCCCTACGAGCAGTACTTC.

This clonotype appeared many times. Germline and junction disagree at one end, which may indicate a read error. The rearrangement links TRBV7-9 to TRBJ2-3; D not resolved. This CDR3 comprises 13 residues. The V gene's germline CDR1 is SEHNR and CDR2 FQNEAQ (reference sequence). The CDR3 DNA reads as TGCGCCAGCAGCTTGGCCAGCACAGATACGCAGTATTTT. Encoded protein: CASSLASTDTQYF.

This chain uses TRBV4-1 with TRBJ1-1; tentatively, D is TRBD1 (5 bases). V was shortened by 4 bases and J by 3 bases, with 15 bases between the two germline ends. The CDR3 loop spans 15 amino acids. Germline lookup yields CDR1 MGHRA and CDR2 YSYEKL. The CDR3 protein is CASSLRGSVDTEAFF. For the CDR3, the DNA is TGCGCCAGCAGCCTGCGGGGCTCGGTTGACACTGAAGCTTTCTTT.

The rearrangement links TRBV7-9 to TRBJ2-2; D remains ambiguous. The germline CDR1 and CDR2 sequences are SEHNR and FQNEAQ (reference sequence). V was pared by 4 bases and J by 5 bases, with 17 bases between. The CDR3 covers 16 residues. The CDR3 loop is CASSSGSDPVTGELFF. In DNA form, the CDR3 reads TGTGCCAGCAGCTCTGGTAGTGACCCAGTGACCGGGGAGCTGTTTTTT.

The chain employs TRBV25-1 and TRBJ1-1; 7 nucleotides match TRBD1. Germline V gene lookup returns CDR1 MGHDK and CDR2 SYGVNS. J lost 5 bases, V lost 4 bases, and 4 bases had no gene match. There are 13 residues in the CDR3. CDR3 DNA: TGTGCCAGCAGTGGGAGGGGGCGGACTGAAGCTTTCTTT. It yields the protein CASSGRGRTEAFF.

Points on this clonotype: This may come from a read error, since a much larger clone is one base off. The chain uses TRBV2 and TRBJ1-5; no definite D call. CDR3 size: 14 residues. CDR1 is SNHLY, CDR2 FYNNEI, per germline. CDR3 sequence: CASSQDALGQSQHF. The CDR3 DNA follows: TGTGCCAGCAGCCAGGACGCCCTCGGTCAGTCCCAGCATTTT.

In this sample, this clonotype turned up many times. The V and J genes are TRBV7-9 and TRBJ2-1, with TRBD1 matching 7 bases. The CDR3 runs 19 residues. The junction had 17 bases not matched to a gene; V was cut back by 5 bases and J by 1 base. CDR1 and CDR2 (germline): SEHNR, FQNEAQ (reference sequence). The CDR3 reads CASSRPRTGSGQSYNEQFF. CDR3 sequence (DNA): TGTGCCAGCAGCCGACCAAGGACAGGATCGGGTCAGTCCTACAATGAGCAGTTCTTC.

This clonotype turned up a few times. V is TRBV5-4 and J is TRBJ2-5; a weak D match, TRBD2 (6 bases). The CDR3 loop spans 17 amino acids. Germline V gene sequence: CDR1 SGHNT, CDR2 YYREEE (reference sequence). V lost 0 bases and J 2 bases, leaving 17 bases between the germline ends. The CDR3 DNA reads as TGTGCCAGCAGCTTGGGGCGGAGGGCAGCCTATCAAGAGACCCAGTACTTC. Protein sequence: CASSLGRRAAYQETQYF.

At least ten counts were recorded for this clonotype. CDR3 residues: CASSQDGRGRSSGYTF. The CDR3 nucleotides read TGTGCCAGCAGCCAAGATGGGCGGGGGCGCTCGTCCGGCTACACCTTC. The chain is built from TRBV3-1 and TRBJ1-2; D is possibly TRBD1 (6 bases). This CDR3 comprises 16 residues. CDR1 and CDR2 (germline): LGHDT, YNNKEL (reference sequence). Trimming took 0 bases from V and 8 from J, leaving 19 bases between them.

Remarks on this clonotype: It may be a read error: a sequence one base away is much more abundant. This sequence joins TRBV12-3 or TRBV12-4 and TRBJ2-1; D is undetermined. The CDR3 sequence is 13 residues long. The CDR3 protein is CATMVSSYNEQLF. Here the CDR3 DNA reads TGTGCCACCATGGTGAGCTCCTACAATGAGCAGCTCTTC.

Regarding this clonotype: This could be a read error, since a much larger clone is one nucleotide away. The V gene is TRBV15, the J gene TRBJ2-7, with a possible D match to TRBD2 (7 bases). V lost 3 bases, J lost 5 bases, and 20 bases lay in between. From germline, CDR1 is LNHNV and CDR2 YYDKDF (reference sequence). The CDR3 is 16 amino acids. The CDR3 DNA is TGTGCCACCAGCAGGGGAAGTTACGGGGGGCTAGACGAGCAGTACTTC. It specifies CATSRGSYGGLDEQYF.

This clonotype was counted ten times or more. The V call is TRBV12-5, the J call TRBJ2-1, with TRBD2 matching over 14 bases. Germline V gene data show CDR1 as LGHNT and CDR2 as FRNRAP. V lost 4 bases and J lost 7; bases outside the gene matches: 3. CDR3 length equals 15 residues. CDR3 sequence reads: CASGSRTSGRNEQFF. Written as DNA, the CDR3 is TGTGCTAGTGGTTCCCGGACTAGCGGGAGGAATGAGCAGTTCTTC.

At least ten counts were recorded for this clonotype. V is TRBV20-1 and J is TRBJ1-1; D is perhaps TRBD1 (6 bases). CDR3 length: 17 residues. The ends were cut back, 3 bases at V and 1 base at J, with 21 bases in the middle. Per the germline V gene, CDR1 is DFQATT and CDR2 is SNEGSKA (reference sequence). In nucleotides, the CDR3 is TGCAGTGCTAGCCCCAGGGGCCCCGGGGGGTGGAACACTGAAGCTTTCTTT. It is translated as CSASPRGPGGWNTEAFF.